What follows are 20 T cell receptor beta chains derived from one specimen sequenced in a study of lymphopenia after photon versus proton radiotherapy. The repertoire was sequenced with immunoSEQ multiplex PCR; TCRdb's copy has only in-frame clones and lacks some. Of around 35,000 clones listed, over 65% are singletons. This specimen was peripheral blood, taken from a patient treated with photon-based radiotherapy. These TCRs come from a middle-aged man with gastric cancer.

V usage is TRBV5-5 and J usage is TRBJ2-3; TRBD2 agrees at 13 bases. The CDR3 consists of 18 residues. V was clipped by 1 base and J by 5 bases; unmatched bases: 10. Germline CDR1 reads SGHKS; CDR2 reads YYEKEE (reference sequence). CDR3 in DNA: TGTGCCAGCAGCTTGAGACTAGCGGGAGGCAATTGGGGAGATACGCAGTATTTT. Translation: CASSLRLAGGNWGDTQYF.

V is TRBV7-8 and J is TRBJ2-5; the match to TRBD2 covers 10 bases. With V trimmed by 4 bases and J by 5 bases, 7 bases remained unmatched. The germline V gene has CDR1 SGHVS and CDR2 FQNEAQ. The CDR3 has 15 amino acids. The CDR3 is CASSSSGRGGETQYF. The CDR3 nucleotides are TGTGCCAGCAGCTCCAGCGGGAGGGGGGGCGAGACCCAGTACTTC.

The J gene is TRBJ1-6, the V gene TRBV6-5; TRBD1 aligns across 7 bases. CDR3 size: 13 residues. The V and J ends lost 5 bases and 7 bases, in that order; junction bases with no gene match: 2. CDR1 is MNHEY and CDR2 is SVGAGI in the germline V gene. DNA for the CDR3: TGTGCCAGCAGTAGCAGGGGGAATTCACCCCTCCACTTT. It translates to CASSSRGNSPLHF.

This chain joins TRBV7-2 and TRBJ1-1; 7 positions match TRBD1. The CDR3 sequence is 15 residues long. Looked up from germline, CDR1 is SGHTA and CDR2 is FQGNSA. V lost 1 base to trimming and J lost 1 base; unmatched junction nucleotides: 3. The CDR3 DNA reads TGTGCCAGCAGCTTAGGGACAGGTTGGAACACTGAAGCTTTCTTT. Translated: CASSLGTGWNTEAFF.

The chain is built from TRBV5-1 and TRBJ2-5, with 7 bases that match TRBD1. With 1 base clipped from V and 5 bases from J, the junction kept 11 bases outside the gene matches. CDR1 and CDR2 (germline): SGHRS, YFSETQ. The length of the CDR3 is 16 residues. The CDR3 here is CASSLNVGGGGETQYF. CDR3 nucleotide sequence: TGCGCCAGCAGCTTGAATGTAGGGGGCGGAGGTGAGACCCAGTACTTC.

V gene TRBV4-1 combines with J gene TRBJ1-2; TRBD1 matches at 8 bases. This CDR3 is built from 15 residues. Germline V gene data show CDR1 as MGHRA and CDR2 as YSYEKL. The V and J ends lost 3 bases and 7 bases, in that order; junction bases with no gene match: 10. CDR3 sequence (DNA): TGCGCCAGCAGCCATGGACAGGGATCTACGGGTGGCTACACCTTC. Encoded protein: CASSHGQGSTGGYTF.

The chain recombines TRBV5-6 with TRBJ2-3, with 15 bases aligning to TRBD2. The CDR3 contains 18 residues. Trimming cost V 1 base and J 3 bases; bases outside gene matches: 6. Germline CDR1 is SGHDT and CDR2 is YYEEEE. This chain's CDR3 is CASSLPRTSGGVTDTQYF. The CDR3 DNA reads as TGTGCCAGCAGCTTGCCTCGGACTAGCGGGGGGGTGACAGATACGCAGTATTTT.

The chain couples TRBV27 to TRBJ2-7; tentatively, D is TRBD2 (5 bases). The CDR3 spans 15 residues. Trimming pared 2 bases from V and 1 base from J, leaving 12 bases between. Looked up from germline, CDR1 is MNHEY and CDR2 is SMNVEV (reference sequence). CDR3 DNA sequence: TGTGCCAGCAGTTTACTTGCGGGCAAATCCTACGAGCAGTACTTC. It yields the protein CASSLLAGKSYEQYF.

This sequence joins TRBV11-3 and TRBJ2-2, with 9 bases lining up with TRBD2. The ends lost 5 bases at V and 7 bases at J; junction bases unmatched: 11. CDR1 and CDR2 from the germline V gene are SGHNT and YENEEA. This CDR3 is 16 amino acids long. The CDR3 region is CASSVRSSGKGGELFF. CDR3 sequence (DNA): TGTGCCAGCAGCGTGAGATCTAGCGGGAAGGGCGGGGAGCTGTTTTTT.

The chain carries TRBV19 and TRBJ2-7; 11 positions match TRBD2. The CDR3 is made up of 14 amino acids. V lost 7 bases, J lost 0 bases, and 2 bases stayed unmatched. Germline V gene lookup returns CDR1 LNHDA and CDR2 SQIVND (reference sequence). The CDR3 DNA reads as TGTGCCAGTAAGCTAGCGGGAGGCTCCTACGAGCAGTACTTC. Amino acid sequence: CASKLAGGSYEQYF.

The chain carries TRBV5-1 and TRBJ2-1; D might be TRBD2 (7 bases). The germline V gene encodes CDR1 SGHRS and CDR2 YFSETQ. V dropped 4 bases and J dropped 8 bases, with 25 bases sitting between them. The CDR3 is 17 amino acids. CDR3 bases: TGCGCCAGCAGCCCTAGGGGGGTAGCGGGTGGCCGAGATGAGCAGTTCTTC. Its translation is CASSPRGVAGGRDEQFF.

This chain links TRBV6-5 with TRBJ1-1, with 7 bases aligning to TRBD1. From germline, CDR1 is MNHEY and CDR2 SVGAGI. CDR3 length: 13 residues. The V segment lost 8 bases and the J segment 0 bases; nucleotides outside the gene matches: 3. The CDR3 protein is CASQGQMNTEAFF. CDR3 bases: TGTGCCAGCCAGGGACAGATGAACACTGAAGCTTTCTTT.

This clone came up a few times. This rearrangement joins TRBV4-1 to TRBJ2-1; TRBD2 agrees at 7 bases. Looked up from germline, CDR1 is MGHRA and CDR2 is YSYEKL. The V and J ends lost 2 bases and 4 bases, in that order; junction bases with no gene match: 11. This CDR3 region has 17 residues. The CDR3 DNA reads TGCGCCAGCAGCCAACTAAAGGGAGGGGAAGGGTACAATGAGCAGTTCTTC. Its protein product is CASSQLKGGEGYNEQFF.

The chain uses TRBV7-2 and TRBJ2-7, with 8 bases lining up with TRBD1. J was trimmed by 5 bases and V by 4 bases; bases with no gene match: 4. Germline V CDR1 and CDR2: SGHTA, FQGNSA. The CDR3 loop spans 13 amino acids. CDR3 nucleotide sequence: TGTGCCAGCAGCTGGACAGGGAAGGACGAGCAGTACTTC. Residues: CASSWTGKDEQYF.

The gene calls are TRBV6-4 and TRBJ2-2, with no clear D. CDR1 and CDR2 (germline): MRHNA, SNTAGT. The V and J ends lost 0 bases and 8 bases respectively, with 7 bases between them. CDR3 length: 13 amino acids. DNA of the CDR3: TGTGCCAGCAGTGACTCTGACTCGGGGGAGCTGTTTTTT. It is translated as CASSDSDSGELFF.

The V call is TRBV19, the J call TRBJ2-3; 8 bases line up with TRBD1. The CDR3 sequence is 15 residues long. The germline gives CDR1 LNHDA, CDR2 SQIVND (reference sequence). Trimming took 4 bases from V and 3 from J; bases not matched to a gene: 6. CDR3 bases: TGTGCCAGTAGTACGGACAGGGCTAGTACAGATACGCAGTATTTT. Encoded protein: CASSTDRASTDTQYF.

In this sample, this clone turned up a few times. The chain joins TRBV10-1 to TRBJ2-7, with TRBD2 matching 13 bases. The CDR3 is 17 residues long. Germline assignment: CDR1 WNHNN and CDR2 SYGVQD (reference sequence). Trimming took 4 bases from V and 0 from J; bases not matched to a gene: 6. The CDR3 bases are TGCGCCAGCAGTGGCCCGGGACTAGCGGGACTCTCCTACGAGCAGTACTTC. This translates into CASSGPGLAGLSYEQYF.

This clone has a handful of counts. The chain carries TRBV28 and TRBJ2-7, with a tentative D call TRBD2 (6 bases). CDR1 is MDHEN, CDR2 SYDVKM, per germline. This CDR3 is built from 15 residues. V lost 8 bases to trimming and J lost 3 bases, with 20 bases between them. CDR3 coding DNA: TGTGCCAGCTCCGGAGGAACGGGACTTGTCTACGAGCAGTACTTC. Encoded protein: CASSGGTGLVYEQYF.

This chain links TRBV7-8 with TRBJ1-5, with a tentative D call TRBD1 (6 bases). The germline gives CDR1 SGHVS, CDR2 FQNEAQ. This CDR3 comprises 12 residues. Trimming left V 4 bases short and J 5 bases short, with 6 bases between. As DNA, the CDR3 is TGTGCCAGCAGCTCAGGGGATCAGCCCCAGCATTTT. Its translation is CASSSGDQPQHF.

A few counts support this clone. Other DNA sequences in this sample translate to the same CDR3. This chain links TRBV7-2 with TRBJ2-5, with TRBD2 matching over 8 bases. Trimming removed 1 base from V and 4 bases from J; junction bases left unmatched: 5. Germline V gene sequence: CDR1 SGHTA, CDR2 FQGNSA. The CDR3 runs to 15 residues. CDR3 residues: CASSLGAGGRETQYF. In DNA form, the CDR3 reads TGTGCCAGCAGCTTAGGGGCGGGAGGACGAGAGACCCAGTACTTC.